This T cell receptor (beta chain) was identified during a study of cytomegalovirus exposure and HLA in healthy donors. At the level of the study: Out of about 170 million T cells, an earlier analysis found more than 95 million unique TCR beta sequences in total. Of several hundred genotyped donors, roughly 81% grouped in the Caucasian-associated ancestry cluster. Overall study results and limits: As immune exposure information, only CMV serostatus was available. Prediction of most subjects' HLA-A and HLA-B alleles by TCR beta sequences was reportedly accurate.

PCR involved 60 Vbeta and 13 Jbeta primers. Assay: immunoSEQ multiplex PCR; the TCRdb copy retains only in-frame clones and omits some. The sample has 100,000 or so clones; around 76% are singletons. To note about this clone: Antigen: not known.

The V gene's germline CDR1 is LNHDA and CDR2 SQIVND (reference sequence). V was cut by 4 bases and J by 1 base, with 10 bases left in between. CDR3 size: 14 residues. Material for sequencing was PBMCs. This chain joins TRBV19 and TRBJ2-5, with D tentatively TRBD2 (5 bases). The TCR comes from a man under 40 in good health and CMV-seropositive. CDR3 sequence: CASSKRAFQETQYF. CDR3 DNA sequence: TGTGCCAGTAGTAAGAGGGCCTTCCAAGAGACCCAGTACTTC. Based on the CDR3 plus reference TRBV19 and TRBJ2-5, the full variable domain is DGGITQSPKYLFRKEGQNVTLSCEQNLNHDAMYWYRQDPGQGLRLIYYSQIVNDFQKGDIAEGYSVSREKKESFPLTVTSAQKNPTAFYLCASSKRAFQETQYFGPGTRLLVL.